This T cell receptor beta chain came from a study of CXCR3 chemokines and chemotherapy response in bladder cancer (dated by TCRdb to the early 2020s). Some background on the complete study: The study set out to examine whether the activity of the CXCR3 chemokine system within tumors predicted response to chemotherapy in human bladder cancer.

In the germline V gene, CDR1 corresponds to MNHEY and CDR2 to SVGEGT. The CDR3 goes from the cysteine to the phenylalanine over 24 residues. The library relied on PCR. These reads were obtained on an Illumina HiSeq 2500. TCRdb reran the public reads through fastp at Q25 and MiXCR, keeping productive beta chains. Rows with a matching CDR3 protein are joined into one entry that keeps the most common DNA and genes. This sample has about 8,900 distinct CDR3 sequences in its table, and 23% of those were observed once. The top ten constitute 7% to 9.5% of the sample. In regard to this clonotype: The antigen it binds to is not known. It is unclear where the CDR3 begins or ends on the DNA, so no DNA is shown, and the CDR3 is as TCRdb lists it.

The specimen was taken from a patient whose treatment included neoadjuvant chemotherapy. The chain joins TRBV6-2 or TRBV6-3 to TRBJ1-2; TRBD1, as called in the table, went unchecked against the DNA. This clonotype originated in a human donor with bladder cancer that did not respond to neoadjuvant chemotherapy. CDR3 sequence: CASSYPSSYNEQFFGPGTPYGYTF.